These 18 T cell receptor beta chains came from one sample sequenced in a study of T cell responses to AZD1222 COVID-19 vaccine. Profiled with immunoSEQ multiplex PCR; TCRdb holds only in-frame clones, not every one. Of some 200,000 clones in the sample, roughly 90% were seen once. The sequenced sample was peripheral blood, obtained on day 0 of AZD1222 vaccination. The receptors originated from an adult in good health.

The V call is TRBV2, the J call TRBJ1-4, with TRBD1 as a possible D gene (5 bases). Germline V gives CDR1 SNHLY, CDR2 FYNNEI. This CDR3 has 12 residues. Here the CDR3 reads CAGGMGGEKLFF. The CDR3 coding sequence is TGTGCAGGAGGCATGGGGGGTGAAAAACTGTTTTTT.

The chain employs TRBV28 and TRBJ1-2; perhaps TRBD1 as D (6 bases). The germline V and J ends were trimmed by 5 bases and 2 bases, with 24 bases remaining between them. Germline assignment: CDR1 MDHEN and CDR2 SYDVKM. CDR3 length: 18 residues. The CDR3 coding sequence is TGTGCCAGCAGTGAAATGACAGGACTTACACCACTGAACTATGGCTACACCTTC. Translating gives CASSEMTGLTPLNYGYTF.

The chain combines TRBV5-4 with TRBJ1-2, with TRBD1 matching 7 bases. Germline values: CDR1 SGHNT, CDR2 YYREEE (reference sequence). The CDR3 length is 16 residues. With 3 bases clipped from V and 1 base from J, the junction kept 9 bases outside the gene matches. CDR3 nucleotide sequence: TGTGCCAGCAGCTCCTACTACAGGGGCCTTAACTATGGCTACACCTTC. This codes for CASSSYYRGLNYGYTF.

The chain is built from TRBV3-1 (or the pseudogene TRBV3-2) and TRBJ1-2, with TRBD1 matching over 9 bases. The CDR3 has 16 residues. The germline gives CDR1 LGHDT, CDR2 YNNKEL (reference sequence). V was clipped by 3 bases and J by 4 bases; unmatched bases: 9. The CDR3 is CASSHAGTGYVYGYTF. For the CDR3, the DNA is TGTGCCAGCAGCCACGCCGGGACAGGGTATGTCTATGGCTACACCTTC.

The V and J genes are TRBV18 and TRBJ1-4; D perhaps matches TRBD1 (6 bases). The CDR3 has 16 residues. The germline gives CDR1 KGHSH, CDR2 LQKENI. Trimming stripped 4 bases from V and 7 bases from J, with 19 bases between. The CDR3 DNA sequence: TGTGCCAGCTCACGTGAAATACAGGGTCGTGGTGAAAAACTGTTTTTT. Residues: CASSREIQGRGEKLFF.

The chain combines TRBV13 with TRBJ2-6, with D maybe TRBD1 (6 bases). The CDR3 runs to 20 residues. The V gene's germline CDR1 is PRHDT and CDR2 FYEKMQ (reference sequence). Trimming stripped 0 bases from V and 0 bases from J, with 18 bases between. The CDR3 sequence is CASSLGGAGRGLSGANVLTF. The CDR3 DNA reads TGTGCCAGCAGCTTAGGAGGGGCGGGCAGGGGTCTCTCTGGGGCCAACGTCCTGACTTTC.

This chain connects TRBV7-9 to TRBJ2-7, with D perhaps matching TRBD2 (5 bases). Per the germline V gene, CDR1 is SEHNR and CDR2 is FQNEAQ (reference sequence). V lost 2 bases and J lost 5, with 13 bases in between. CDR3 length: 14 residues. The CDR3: CASSLSGNGNEQYF. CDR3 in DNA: TGTGCCAGCAGCTTATCCGGGAACGGAAACGAGCAGTACTTC.

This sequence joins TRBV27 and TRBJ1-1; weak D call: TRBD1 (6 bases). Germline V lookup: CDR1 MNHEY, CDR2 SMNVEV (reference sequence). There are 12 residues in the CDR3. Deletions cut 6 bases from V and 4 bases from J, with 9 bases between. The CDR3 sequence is CASRKGGTEAFF. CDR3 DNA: TGTGCCAGCAGGAAGGGGGGCACTGAAGCTTTCTTT.

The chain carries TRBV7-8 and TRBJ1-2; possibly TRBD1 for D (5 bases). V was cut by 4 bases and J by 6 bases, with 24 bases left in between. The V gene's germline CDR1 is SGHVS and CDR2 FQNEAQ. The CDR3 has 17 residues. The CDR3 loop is CASSSYRFPQGADGYTF. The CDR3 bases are TGTGCCAGCAGCTCCTACAGGTTTCCCCAGGGCGCCGATGGCTACACCTTC.

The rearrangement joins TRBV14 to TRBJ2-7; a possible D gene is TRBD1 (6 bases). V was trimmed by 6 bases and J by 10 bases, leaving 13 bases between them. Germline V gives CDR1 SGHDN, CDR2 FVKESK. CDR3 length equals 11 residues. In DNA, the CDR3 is TGTGCCAGCAGTCAACAGGGATCCCAGTACTTC. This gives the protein CASSQQGSQYF.

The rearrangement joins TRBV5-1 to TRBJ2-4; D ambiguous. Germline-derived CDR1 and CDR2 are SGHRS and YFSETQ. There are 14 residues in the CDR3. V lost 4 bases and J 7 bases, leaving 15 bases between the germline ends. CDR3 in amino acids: CASSHQTAGNIQYF. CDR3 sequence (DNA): TGCGCCAGCAGCCATCAGACGGCCGGGAACATTCAGTACTTC.

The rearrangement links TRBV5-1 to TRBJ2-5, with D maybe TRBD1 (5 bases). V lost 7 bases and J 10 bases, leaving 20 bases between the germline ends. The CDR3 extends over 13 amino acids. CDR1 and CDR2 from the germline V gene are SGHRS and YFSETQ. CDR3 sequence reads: CASASDSPRDQYF. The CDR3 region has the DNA TGCGCCAGCGCTAGTGACAGTCCTAGGGACCAGTACTTC.

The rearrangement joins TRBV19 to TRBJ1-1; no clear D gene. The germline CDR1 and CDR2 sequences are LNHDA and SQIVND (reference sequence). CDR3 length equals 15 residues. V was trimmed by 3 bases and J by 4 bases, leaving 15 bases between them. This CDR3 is CASSMRRQLGTEAFF. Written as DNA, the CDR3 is TGTGCCAGTAGTATGAGGCGGCAACTTGGCACTGAAGCTTTCTTT.

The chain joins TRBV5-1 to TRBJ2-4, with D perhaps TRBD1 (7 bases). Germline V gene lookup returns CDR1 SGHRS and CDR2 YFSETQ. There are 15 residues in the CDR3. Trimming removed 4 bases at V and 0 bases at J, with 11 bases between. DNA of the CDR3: TGCGCCAGCAGCGCAGGGGGGTTAGCCAAAAACATTCAGTACTTC. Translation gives CASSAGGLAKNIQYF. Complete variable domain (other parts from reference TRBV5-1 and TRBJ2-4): KAGVTQTPRYLIKTRGQQVTLSCSPISGHRSVSWYQQTPGQGLQFLFEYFSETQRNKGNFPGRFSGRQFSNSRSEMNVSTLELGDSALYLCASSAGGLAKNIQYFGAGTRLSVL.

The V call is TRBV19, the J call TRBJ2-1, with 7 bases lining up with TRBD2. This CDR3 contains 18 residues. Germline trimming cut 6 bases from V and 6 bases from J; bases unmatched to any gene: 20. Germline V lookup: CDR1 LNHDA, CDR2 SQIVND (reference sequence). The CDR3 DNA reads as TGTGCCAGTAGAAGCGGGACTGACAATCTCCACCTTCCCAATGAGCAGTTCTTC. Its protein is CASRSGTDNLHLPNEQFF.

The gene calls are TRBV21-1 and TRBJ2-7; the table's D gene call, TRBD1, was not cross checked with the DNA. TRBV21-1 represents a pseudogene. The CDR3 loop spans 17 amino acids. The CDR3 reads CARRREQTPSGTYEQYF. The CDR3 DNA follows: TGTGCCAGACGCAGAGAACAGACTCCATCAGGGACCTACGAGCAGTACTTC.

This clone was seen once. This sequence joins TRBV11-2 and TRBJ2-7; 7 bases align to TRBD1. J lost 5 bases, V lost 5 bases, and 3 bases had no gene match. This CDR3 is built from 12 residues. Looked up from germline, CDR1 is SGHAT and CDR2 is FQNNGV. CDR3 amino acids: CASSEDRDEQYF. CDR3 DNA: TGTGCCAGCAGCGAAGACAGGGACGAGCAGTACTTC.

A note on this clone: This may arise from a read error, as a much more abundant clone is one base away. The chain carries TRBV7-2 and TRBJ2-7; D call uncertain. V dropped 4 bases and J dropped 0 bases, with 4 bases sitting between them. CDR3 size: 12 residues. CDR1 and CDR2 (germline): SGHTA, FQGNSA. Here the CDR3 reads CASSSLSYEQYF. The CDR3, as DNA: TGTGCCAGCAGCTCCCTCTCCTACGAGCAGTACTTC.